This entry lists 5 T cell receptor beta chains sequenced from one sample in a study of blood T cell repertoires in COVID-19. TCRdb's table, derived via immunoSEQ multiplex PCR, lists solely in-frame clones and lacks some. The profile shows roughly 430,000 clones, roughly 90% of them singletons. Sequenced material: PBMCs or T cells enriched from blood (not recorded which). The receptor set was obtained from a woman in her 40s with acute COVID-19.

The chain uses TRBV6-5 and TRBJ1-2; D might be TRBD1 (5 bases). The CDR3 has 14 residues. The V gene lost 2 bases and the J gene lost 4 bases, with 11 bases spanning the gap. Germline V gives CDR1 MNHEY, CDR2 SVGAGI. The CDR3 DNA follows: TGTGCCAGCAGTTACCACAACAGGTTCTATGGCTACACCTTC. Its translation: CASSYHNRFYGYTF.

J is TRBJ2-3 and V is TRBV6-5; tentative D call: TRBD2 (7 bases). V dropped 11 bases and J dropped 2 bases, with 14 bases sitting between them. The CDR3 spans 13 residues. Germline assignment: CDR1 MNHEY and CDR2 SVGAGI. Here the CDR3 reads CAARGGATDTQYF. The CDR3 DNA is TGTGCCGCCCGTGGGGGGGCCACAGATACGCAGTATTTT.

The rearrangement joins TRBV15 to TRBJ2-3, with D possibly matching TRBD2 (6 bases). The CDR3 covers 16 residues. Trimming left V 3 bases short and J 5 bases short, with 18 bases between. Per germline, CDR1 LNHNV and CDR2 YYDKDF (reference sequence). CDR3 sequence: CATSRGTPEFGDTQYF. In nucleotides, the CDR3 is TGTGCCACCAGCAGGGGGACTCCCGAGTTTGGAGATACGCAGTATTTT. Full variable domain (rest looked up from reference TRBV15 and TRBJ2-3): DAMVIQNPRYQVTQFGKPVTLSCSQTLNHNVMYWYQQKSSQAPKLLFHYYDKDFNNEADTPDNFQSRRPNTSFCFLDIRSPGLGDTAMYLCATSRGTPEFGDTQYFGPGTRLTVL.

J is TRBJ1-2 and V is TRBV6-6; 9 bases match TRBD1. CDR3 size: 13 residues. The V gene's germline CDR1 is MNHNY and CDR2 SVGAGI (reference sequence). J lost 8 bases, V lost 5 bases, and 6 bases had no gene match. This chain's CDR3 is CASSTGGAEGYTF. CDR3 coding DNA: TGTGCCAGCAGTACAGGGGGCGCGGAGGGCTACACCTTC.

This chain connects TRBV5-1 to TRBJ1-4; D is possibly TRBD1 (5 bases). The V end was cut by 4 bases, the J end by 3 bases, with 10 bases between. Germline V CDR1 and CDR2: SGHRS, YFSETQ. The CDR3 sequence is 14 residues long. CDR3 sequence reads: CASSPIGANEKLFF. DNA for the CDR3: TGCGCCAGCAGCCCGATAGGGGCTAATGAAAAACTGTTTTTT.